These 22 T cell receptor beta chains were all obtained from the same sample, sequenced in a study of blood T cell repertoires in COVID-19. Using immunoSEQ multiplex PCR, the repertoire was profiled, and TCRdb retains in-frame clones only, with some absent. This sample has some 140,000 clones; roughly 83% occur once, and the top ten carry around 10%. The sequenced sample consisted of peripheral blood. The receptors stem from a woman aged 60-70 years with COVID-19, enrolled during active disease.

The V and J genes are TRBV15 and TRBJ1-5; TRBD1 matches 8 bases. Trimming at V came to 2 bases and at J to 9 bases, leaving 9 bases not matched to a gene. This CDR3 region has 15 residues. The germline V gene encodes CDR1 LNHNV and CDR2 YYDKDF (reference sequence). CDR3 residues: CATSRTSGGIRPQHF. Here the CDR3 DNA reads TGTGCCACCAGCAGAACGTCAGGGGGCATTCGGCCCCAGCATTTT.

The rearrangement uses TRBV18 and TRBJ1-2; the D is unclear. The V gene lost 3 bases and the J gene lost 4 bases, with 6 bases spanning the gap. Germline-derived CDR1 and CDR2 are KGHSH and LQKENI. The CDR3 contains 12 residues. The CDR3 here is CASSPSSYGYTF. In nucleotides, the CDR3 is TGTGCCAGCTCACCGTCCAGCTATGGCTACACCTTC.

This clone has just one count. The CDR3 nucleotides read TGTGCCAGCAGTTTTAACAGGCTGGGGCCCCAGCATTTT. This gives the protein CASSFNRLGPQHF. The chain recombines TRBV27 with TRBJ1-5; the D gene is possibly TRBD1 (5 bases). Looked up from germline, CDR1 is MNHEY and CDR2 is SMNVEV (reference sequence). The CDR3 covers 13 residues. Deletions cut 3 bases from V and 9 bases from J, with 12 bases between.

In nucleotides, the CDR3 is TGTGCCACCAGCAGAGGATCGGGGGGCATGAGCAATCAGCCCCAGCATTTT. This encodes CATSRGSGGMSNQPQHF. The V call is TRBV15, the J call TRBJ1-5; tentatively, D is TRBD1 (6 bases). The CDR3 spans 17 residues. Between the trimmed V and J ends, which lost 1 base and 1 base, there was a span of 14 bases. Germline assignment: CDR1 LNHNV and CDR2 YYDKDF (reference sequence).

The V and J genes are TRBV4-2 and TRBJ1-2, with D hard to call. Trimming removed 0 bases from V and 7 bases from J, with 12 bases in between. Germline V gene lookup returns CDR1 LGHNA and CDR2 YNFKEQ. The CDR3 is 14 amino acids. CDR3 coding DNA: TGTGCCAGCAGCCAAGATGGAGGTTTTGGTGGCTACACCTTC. Protein product: CASSQDGGFGGYTF.

This chain links TRBV6-1 with TRBJ1-1, with D perhaps matching TRBD1 (6 bases). V gave up 2 bases and J gave up 1 base, with 14 bases separating them. Germline V gene sequence: CDR1 MNHNS, CDR2 SASEGT. CDR3 length equals 16 residues. Here the CDR3 DNA reads TGTGCCAGCAGTGAAATTTGGGGGGGCCGGAACACTGAAGCTTTCTTT. Translation gives CASSEIWGGRNTEAFF.

V is TRBV6-5 and J is TRBJ2-4, with D uncertain. Deletions cut 6 bases from V and 9 bases from J, with 15 bases between. The V gene's germline CDR1 is MNHEY and CDR2 SVGAGI. The CDR3 is 13 amino acids. CDR3 sequence: CASSSTVLRIQYF. DNA of the CDR3: TGTGCCAGCAGCTCAACGGTCCTTCGCATTCAGTACTTC.

This sequence joins TRBV21-1 and TRBJ1-2. TRBV21-1 counts as a pseudogene. The CDR3 spans 17 residues. The CDR3 DNA reads as TGTGCCAGCTTTCCCCCGAAAGGAGAATTCTCTAACTATGGCTACACCTTC. Translated: CASFPPKGEFSNYGYTF.

The chain carries TRBV18 and TRBJ2-1; 9 bases align to TRBD1. CDR1 and CDR2 (germline): KGHSH, LQKENI. Trimming took 5 bases from V and 6 from J; bases not matched to a gene: 2. This CDR3 has 13 amino acids. The CDR3 region has the DNA TGTGCCAGCTCAGGGACAGGGCGCAATGAGCAGTTCTTC. Translated: CASSGTGRNEQFF.

V is TRBV5-5 and J is TRBJ1-3; tentative D call: TRBD1 (5 bases). The CDR3 has 14 residues. Trimming pared 4 bases from V and 0 bases from J, leaving 8 bases between. Germline V lookup: CDR1 SGHKS, CDR2 YYEKEE (reference sequence). The CDR3 nucleotides are TGTGCCAGCAGCCTCAGGGACTCTGGAAACACCATATATTTT. The encoded protein is CASSLRDSGNTIYF.

The genes are TRBV19 and TRBJ1-3; D not resolved. CDR1 and CDR2 from the germline V gene are LNHDA and SQIVND (reference sequence). V lost 5 bases, J lost 0 bases, and 11 bases lay in between. This CDR3 is 15 amino acids long. For the CDR3, the DNA is TGTGCCAGTAGTCCCACCCGGGTCTCTGGAAACACCATATATTTT. Protein sequence: CASSPTRVSGNTIYF.

The rearrangement joins TRBV6-5 to TRBJ1-6, with no clear D. Germline CDR1 and CDR2: MNHEY and SVGAGI. The germline V and J ends were trimmed by 5 bases and 8 bases, with 10 bases remaining between them. This CDR3 comprises 13 residues. CDR3 sequence: CASSRRLDSPLHF. The CDR3 region has the DNA TGTGCCAGCAGTCGGAGGCTCGATTCACCCCTCCACTTT.

The chain recombines TRBV5-1 with TRBJ2-7, with TRBD2 matching over 9 bases. The germline V gene encodes CDR1 SGHRS and CDR2 YFSETQ. The CDR3 contains 15 residues. J was trimmed by 7 bases and V by 0 bases; bases with no gene match: 8. The CDR3 region has the DNA TGCGCCAGCAGCTTGGTAGCGGGAGTGTCGGGAGAGCAGTACTTC. Translating it yields CASSLVAGVSGEQYF.

This clone was recorded a few times. This chain uses TRBV3-1 (or the pseudogene TRBV3-2) with TRBJ1-5; no clear D. The V gene's germline CDR1 is LGHDT and CDR2 YNNKEL (reference sequence). V dropped 4 bases and J dropped 6 bases, with 10 bases sitting between them. This CDR3 contains 13 residues. The CDR3 spells CASSRSQAQPQHF. The DNA for the CDR3 is TGTGCCAGCAGCCGAAGTCAGGCTCAGCCCCAGCATTTT.

The V call is TRBV7-3, the J call TRBJ2-5; D is perhaps TRBD1 (6 bases). Trimming stripped 4 bases from V and 5 bases from J, with 14 bases between. There are 14 residues in the CDR3. Germline CDR1 is SGHTA and CDR2 is FQGTGA. CDR3 region: CASSSTGLGETQYF. The CDR3 DNA reads as TGTGCCAGCAGCTCCACAGGGCTGGGGGAGACCCAGTACTTC.

This chain connects TRBV19 to TRBJ1-1; D remains unclear. Trimming stripped 7 bases from V and 0 bases from J, with 9 bases between. CDR1 is LNHDA, CDR2 SQIVND, per germline (reference sequence). There are 13 residues in the CDR3. CDR3 sequence (DNA): TGTGCCAGTACCCCACAAGTGAACACTGAAGCTTTCTTT. Residues: CASTPQVNTEAFF.

This clone has only one observation. One end of the junction does not line up with germline, which may come from a read error. The chain joins TRBV12-5 to TRBJ2-2; D is unclear. CDR1 LGHNT and CDR2 FRNRAP come from the germline V gene. This CDR3 has 14 residues. The CDR3 DNA reads as TGTGTTAGTGGTCTGGGCCGTCCAGACGGGGAGCTGTTTTTT. This sequence encodes CVSGLGRPDGELFF.

J is TRBJ1-5 and V is TRBV4-1; maybe TRBD1 (5 bases). Germline V lookup: CDR1 MGHRA, CDR2 YSYEKL. This CDR3 spans 17 amino acids. The germline V and J ends were trimmed by 0 bases and 0 bases, with 12 bases remaining between them. CDR3 sequence (DNA): TGCGCCAGCAGCCAAGATCTAAACAGGTATAGCAATCAGCCCCAGCATTTT. It encodes CASSQDLNRYSNQPQHF.

The V and J genes are TRBV5-4 and TRBJ2-5, with D tentatively TRBD1 (6 bases). Germline-derived CDR1 and CDR2 are SGHNT and YYREEE (reference sequence). This CDR3 has 15 residues. V dropped 0 bases and J dropped 5 bases, with 14 bases sitting between them. This CDR3 reads CASSLANTGWETQYF. The CDR3 DNA reads TGTGCCAGCAGCTTGGCCAACACAGGGTGGGAGACCCAGTACTTC.

This clone was detected only a few times. The genes are TRBV19 and TRBJ1-2, with D perhaps matching TRBD1 (6 bases). CDR1 is LNHDA and CDR2 is SQIVND in the germline V gene (reference sequence). V dropped 10 bases and J dropped 0 bases, with 21 bases sitting between them. The CDR3 spans 16 residues. In DNA form, the CDR3 reads TGTGCCACCCTGGGGGCAGGGGCCGGAGCTAACTATGGCTACACCTTC. Its translation: CATLGAGAGANYGYTF.

The gene calls are TRBV6-5 and TRBJ1-1, with TRBD1 identical over 8 bases. This CDR3 has 13 amino acids. The V gene's germline CDR1 is MNHEY and CDR2 SVGAGI. J lost 10 bases, V lost 7 bases, and 11 bases had no gene match. The CDR3 DNA reads TGTGCCAGCATCGAGATTGGGACAGGCCCAGCTTTCTTT. Translation gives CASIEIGTGPAFF.

This clone has only one observation. The chain combines TRBV3-1 (or the pseudogene TRBV3-2) with TRBJ2-5, with unresolved D. Germline CDR1 is LGHDT and CDR2 is YNNKEL (reference sequence). The CDR3 has 13 residues. Trimming left V 1 base short and J 6 bases short, with 9 bases between. The CDR3: CASSQAYTQTQYF. The CDR3 DNA reads as TGTGCCAGCAGCCAAGCTTATACTCAGACCCAGTACTTC.